This TCR beta chain comes out of a study of blood T cell repertoires in COVID-19. Background on the study: The United States, Italy and Spain provided the acute and convalescent COVID-19 samples. PBMCs, B-cell-depleted T cells, or T cells were the source of the cDNA or gDNA that made up the material.

TCRdb's copy holds only in-frame clones and misses some; the assay was immunoSEQ multiplex PCR. The sample lists 150,000 to 200,000 clones, 70% to 90% occurring once. V trimming: 0 bases; J trimming: 3 bases; junction bases outside the gene matches: 5. In germline, CDR1 is SGHRS, CDR2 YFSETQ. The CDR3 is 15 amino acids. The chain has TRBV5-1 and TRBJ1-1; 7 bases map to TRBD1. The receptor was derived from a man aged 40-49 years with active or convalescent COVID-19. The specimen was peripheral blood. CDR3 in amino acids: CASSLEGAGDTEAFF. In nucleotides, the CDR3 is TGCGCCAGCAGCTTGGAGGGGGCCGGGGACACTGAAGCTTTCTTT.